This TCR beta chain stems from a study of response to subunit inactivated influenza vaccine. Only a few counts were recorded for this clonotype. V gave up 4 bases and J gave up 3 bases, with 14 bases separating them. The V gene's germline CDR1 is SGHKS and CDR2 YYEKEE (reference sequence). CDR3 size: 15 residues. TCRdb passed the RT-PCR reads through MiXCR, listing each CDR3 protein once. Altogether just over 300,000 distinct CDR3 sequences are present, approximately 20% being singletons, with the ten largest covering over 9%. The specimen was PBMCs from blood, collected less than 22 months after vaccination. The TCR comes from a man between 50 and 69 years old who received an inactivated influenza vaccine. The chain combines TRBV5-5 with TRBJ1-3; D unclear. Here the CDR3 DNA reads TGTGCCAGCAGCCCTAGAGATGGATATGGAAACACCATATATTTT. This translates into CASSPRDGYGNTIYF.